A single sample gave rise to the 9 T cell receptor beta chains below, sequenced in a study of CD8+ T cells in alopecia areata. Treatment given: oral pan-JAK inhibitor, 5-10 mg twice daily. cDNA reverse transcribed from extracted RNA served as the sequencing template. The assay was immunoSEQ multiplex PCR, and TCRdb's table has in-frame clones only and misses some. The repertoire holds over 250,000 clones, with around 64% as singletons. The source was CD4+ T cells sorted from blood, collected at roughly week 52, from a patient treated with tofacitinib. The receptor source for this set is a human donor with alopecia areata.

This clone was seen more than once but under ten times. The CDR3 loop is CASHGVAYNEQFF. The CDR3, as DNA: TGTGCCAGCCACGGGGTTGCCTACAATGAGCAGTTCTTC. The chain employs TRBV7-9 and TRBJ2-1, with D maybe TRBD2 (5 bases). The germline V and J ends were trimmed by 8 bases and 2 bases, with 10 bases remaining between them. Germline CDR1 SEHNR, CDR2 FQNEAQ (reference sequence). The CDR3 is 13 amino acids.

The DNA of the CDR3 is TGTGCCAGCCGACAGGCCAATCAGCCCCAGCATTTT. This encodes CASRQANQPQHF. The V and J genes are TRBV2 and TRBJ1-5; D perhaps matches TRBD1 (6 bases). Germline V CDR1 and CDR2: SNHLY, FYNNEI. The CDR3 is made up of 12 amino acids. The V end lost 8 bases, the J end lost 3 bases, and 8 bases lay between the germline ends.

The genes are TRBV5-4 and TRBJ1-6, with D tentatively TRBD1 (5 bases). The germline gives CDR1 SGHNT, CDR2 YYREEE (reference sequence). The CDR3 is 15 residues long. The V end lost 4 bases, the J end lost 6 bases, and 14 bases lay between the germline ends. The CDR3 nucleotides are TGTGCCAGCAGCGCGAATCAGGGTACTAATTCACCCCTCCACTTT. Its translation is CASSANQGTNSPLHF.

J is TRBJ1-1 and V is TRBV7-3; TRBD1 aligns across 7 bases. Unmatched junction bases numbered 6, after V lost 7 bases and J lost 4 bases. The length of the CDR3 is 13 residues. The V gene's germline CDR1 is SGHTA and CDR2 FQGTGA. CDR3 region: CASTLRQGTEAFF. The CDR3 DNA is TGTGCCAGCACTCTACGACAGGGCACTGAAGCTTTCTTT.

The DNA for the CDR3 is TGCAGCGTAGCCGGGACAGGGAGGTCCGAGCAGTACTTC. Protein product: CSVAGTGRSEQYF. The chain combines TRBV29-1 with TRBJ2-7; 9 bases fit TRBD1. V lost 6 bases to trimming and J lost 6 bases; unmatched junction nucleotides: 9. This CDR3 is 13 amino acids long. Germline loops: CDR1 SQVTM, CDR2 ANQGSEA.

V and J are TRBV11-2 and TRBJ2-2; no clear D. The V gene lost 0 bases and the J gene lost 5 bases, with 10 bases spanning the gap. The V gene's germline CDR1 is SGHAT and CDR2 FQNNGV. This CDR3 region has 15 residues. CDR3 amino acids: CASSLDLRITGELFF. The CDR3 DNA follows: TGTGCCAGCAGCTTAGATCTAAGGATAACCGGGGAGCTGTTTTTT.

The chain joins TRBV10-2 to TRBJ2-1; 14 bases agree with TRBD2. J was trimmed by 9 bases and V by 6 bases; bases with no gene match: 13. The CDR3 sequence is 17 residues long. Germline V gene lookup returns CDR1 WSHSY and CDR2 SAAADI. The CDR3 loop is CASRGMGLAGASSEQFF. DNA of the CDR3: TGCGCCAGCAGGGGGATGGGACTAGCGGGGGCCTCGAGTGAGCAGTTCTTC.

This clone was observed a few times. One end of the junction varies from germline; a read error may be responsible. The chain combines TRBV5-1 with TRBJ2-7; possible D gene TRBD2, 5 bases. From germline, CDR1 is SGHRS and CDR2 YFSETQ. This CDR3 region has 13 residues. Written as DNA, the CDR3 is TGCGCCAGCAGTCAAGCGGACTCCTCCGAGCAGTACTTC. It translates to CASSQADSSEQYF.

This clone was seen only a few times. The chain is built from TRBV5-1 and TRBJ1-2, with 8 nucleotides matching TRBD1. This CDR3 is 14 amino acids long. Trimming at V came to 0 bases and at J to 3 bases, leaving 1 base not matched to a gene. CDR1 is SGHRS and CDR2 is YFSETQ in the germline V gene. The DNA of the CDR3 is TGCGCCAGCAGCTTGGGGGGACAGGACTATGGCTACACCTTC. Protein sequence: CASSLGGQDYGYTF.